These 7 T cell receptor beta chains originate from one sample sequenced in a study of regulatory and conventional T cells in RAG deficiency. Genomic DNA came from blood conventional CD4+ T cells gated CD25-low CD127-high. Sequencing was performed with immunoSEQ multiplex PCR; in TCRdb, only in-frame clones are kept and a portion is missing. The table includes more than 40,000 clones, 75% to 90% detected once. These data also formed part of another study, on regulatory T cells. According to that study: The primer mix had 52 TRBV and 13 TRBJ primers.

Sequencing was carried out using CD4+ effector T cells sorted from blood. The receptors shown here come from a human donor in good health.

The chain employs TRBV4-2 and TRBJ2-7, with TRBD1 matching over 7 bases. V dropped 1 base and J dropped 3; count of bases not matched to a gene: 3. Germline-derived CDR1 and CDR2 are LGHNA and YNFKEQ. This CDR3 contains 14 residues. CDR3 region: CASSQGDSVYEQYF. CDR3 DNA: TGTGCCAGCAGCCAAGGGGACAGCGTCTACGAGCAGTACTTC.

The J gene is TRBJ1-3, the V gene TRBV4-2; tentatively, D is TRBD1 (5 bases). This CDR3 is built from 15 residues. The germline CDR1 and CDR2 sequences are LGHNA and YNFKEQ. V was clipped by 8 bases and J by 1 base, with 15 bases between them. The CDR3 sequence: CASRGRQGSGNTIYF. The CDR3 DNA sequence: TGTGCCAGCCGTGGACGGCAGGGATCTGGAAACACCATATATTTT.

This clone was observed once. The rearrangement uses TRBV2 and TRBJ2-7; D ambiguous. The CDR3 contains 13 residues. The germline gives CDR1 SNHLY, CDR2 FYNNEI. Trimming cost V 3 bases and J 2 bases, with 8 bases left between them. The CDR3 here is CASSDRFTYEQYF. The DNA for the CDR3 is TGTGCCAGCAGTGACAGGTTTACCTACGAGCAGTACTTC. Drawing the rest from reference TRBV2 and TRBJ2-7, the complete variable domain is EPEVTQTPSHQVTQMGQEVILRCVPISNHLYFYWYRQILGQKVEFLVSFYNNEISEKSEIFDDQFSVERPDGSNFTLKIRSTKLEDSAMYFCASSDRFTYEQYFGPGTRLTVT.

The V call is TRBV6-6, the J call TRBJ1-4, with 8 bases that match TRBD1. The CDR3 totals 14 residues. Germline V gene data show CDR1 as MNHNY and CDR2 as SVGAGI (reference sequence). The trim removed 6 bases at V and 9 bases at J, leaving 9 bases unmatched. The CDR3 sequence is CASSPGTGTKKLFF. The CDR3 DNA follows: TGTGCCAGCAGCCCTGGGACAGGAACAAAAAAACTGTTTTTT.

The chain carries TRBV28 and TRBJ1-1, with D unresolved. The CDR3 consists of 18 residues. Trimming took 5 bases from V and 6 from J, leaving 28 bases between them. The germline CDR1 and CDR2 sequences are MDHEN and SYDVKM. The CDR3 DNA sequence: TGTGCCAGCAGTAAAAGGCGACCCCCTCGACACAGCGAGCCTGAAGCTTTCTTT. Protein product: CASSKRRPPRHSEPEAFF.

V usage is TRBV18 and J usage is TRBJ1-4; tentatively, D is TRBD1 (6 bases). This CDR3 has 15 residues. V was shortened by 8 bases and J by 3 bases, with 16 bases between the two germline ends. Germline values: CDR1 KGHSH, CDR2 LQKENI. DNA for the CDR3: TGTGCCAGCACGGACCGGGACACATCTAATGAAAAACTGTTTTTT. This sequence encodes CASTDRDTSNEKLFF.

This sequence joins TRBV28 and TRBJ2-1; 7 bases align to TRBD2. V was pared by 6 bases and J by 4 bases, with 9 bases of the junction left unmatched. This CDR3 is built from 15 residues. Germline-derived CDR1 and CDR2 are MDHEN and SYDVKM. This CDR3 is CASSPLGGRYNEQFF. In DNA, the CDR3 is TGTGCCAGCAGCCCGTTAGGCGGGAGATACAATGAGCAGTTCTTC.